This T cell receptor (beta chain) was identified during a study of blood T cell repertoires in COVID-19. Study overall: Samples taken during acute and convalescent COVID-19 were collected in the United States, Italy and Spain. The cDNA or gDNA used as material had been derived from T cells, B-cell-depleted T cells, or PBMCs.

The CDR3 length is 13 residues. The ends were cut back, 3 bases at V and 4 bases at J, with 10 bases in the middle. Per the original methods: It was from reference gene primer amplification that nucleated cell counts were estimated. Libraries were prepared by immunoSEQ multiplex PCR; TCRdb keeps only in-frame clonotypes and omits some of them. V and J calls and clone size are given by that table; D and trimming were obtained from the DNA. Of 200,000 to 250,000 clones listed, around 82% were seen once; the top ten hold roughly 3%. The sequence derives from a woman aged 25 to 39 who had recovered from COVID-19. The J gene is TRBJ2-7, the V gene TRBV12-3 or TRBV12-4, with no clear D. The sample consisted of peripheral blood. CDR3 nucleotides: TGTGCCAGCAGTTTGGTCAATCTATACGAGCAGTACTTC. It codes for CASSLVNLYEQYF.